The 9 T cell receptor beta chains below come from one sample, sequenced in a study of regulatory T cells in long-lasting Graves disease. Sample time point: newly diagnosed GD, antithyroid drugs for less than 3 months. Generation of the TCR library employed RNA extracted from PBMCs. iRepertoire HTBI primers and Arm-PCR of CDR3 regions built TCR beta libraries. Via MiXCR, TCRdb re-called the multiplex PCR reads, giving one row per CDR3 protein. Of 250,000 or so distinct CDR3 sequences listed, under 20% are singletons. The data were also submitted as part of a second study, on T cells in Graves' hyperthyroidism and ophthalmopathy.

The starting material was peripheral blood mononuclear cells (PBMCs), obtained at new diagnosis, from a patient treated with antithyroid drugs. Receptors were obtained from a woman in her 30s with Graves disease.

In this sample, this clonotype turned up many times. The genes are TRBV27 and TRBJ1-1; TRBD1 is a possible D gene (5 bases). The CDR3 is made up of 15 amino acids. Germline V lookup: CDR1 MNHEY, CDR2 SMNVEV (reference sequence). V shed 4 bases and J shed 1 base, with 13 bases lying between them. The CDR3 is CASSSGATGNTEAFF. In DNA form, the CDR3 reads TGTGCCAGCAGTTCAGGCGCCACAGGGAACACTGAAGCTTTCTTT.

This clonotype was seen at least ten times. The chain uses TRBV5-1 and TRBJ1-3, with 8 bases that match TRBD1. With V trimmed by 0 bases and J by 9 bases, 5 bases remained unmatched. The CDR3 is made up of 14 amino acids. The V gene's germline CDR1 is SGHRS and CDR2 YFSETQ. This CDR3 is CASSLADREITIYF. In nucleotides, the CDR3 is TGCGCCAGCAGCTTGGCGGACAGGGAAATCACCATATATTTT.

Ten or more counts support this clonotype. The J gene is TRBJ2-5, the V gene TRBV7-2, with D perhaps TRBD2 (5 bases). Trimming took off 3 bases at V and 4 bases at J, with 9 bases between the two ends. The CDR3 runs 13 residues. In germline, CDR1 is SGHTA, CDR2 FQGNSA. The DNA for the CDR3 is TGTGCCAGCAGCTTGGGTAGCGCAGAGACCCAGTACTTC. Its protein product is CASSLGSAETQYF. The complete variable domain, with remaining parts taken from reference TRBV7-2 and TRBJ2-5, reads GAGVSQSPSNKVTEKGKDVELRCDPISGHTALYWYRQSLGQGLEFLIYFQGNSAPDKSGLPSDRFSAERTGGSVSTLTIQRTQQEDSAVYLCASSLGSAETQYFGPGTRLLVL.

This clonotype occurred many times. The chain uses TRBV20-1 and TRBJ2-5; 7 positions agree with TRBD2. The V segment lost 6 bases and the J segment 5 bases; nucleotides outside the gene matches: 9. The germline CDR1 and CDR2 sequences are DFQATT and SNEGSKA (reference sequence). The CDR3 spans 13 residues. CDR3 loop: CSAEWGGWETQYF. CDR3 bases: TGCAGTGCGGAGTGGGGGGGGTGGGAGACCCAGTACTTC.

CDR3 coding DNA: TGTGCCAGCAGCCCGCCAGGGAGCCCCTACAATGAGCAGTTCTTC. This gives the protein CASSPPGSPYNEQFF. This chain joins TRBV7-3 and TRBJ2-1, with D perhaps given as TRBD1 or TRBD2 (5 bases each). Germline CDR1 SGHTA, CDR2 FQGTGA. Trimming left V 5 bases short and J 2 bases short, with 13 bases between. The CDR3 has 15 residues.

About this clonotype itself: One end of the junction varies from germline; a read error may be responsible. The chain uses TRBV10-2 and TRBJ1-2; D ambiguous. The CDR3 covers 9 residues. Germline V gene lookup returns CDR1 WSHSY and CDR2 SAAADI. The chain's CDR3 is CASGPAHNF. As DNA, the CDR3 is TGCGCCAGCGGCCCGGCTCACAACTTC.

This chain connects TRBV7-8 to TRBJ2-3, with D perhaps TRBD2 (6 bases). V was shortened by 5 bases and J by 3 bases, with 9 bases between the two germline ends. From germline, CDR1 is SGHVS and CDR2 FQNEAQ. CDR3 size: 13 residues. The CDR3 region is CASSRRVTDTQYF. The CDR3 nucleotides are TGTGCCAGCAGCCGGAGGGTAACAGATACGCAGTATTTT.

This clonotype was recorded many times. The CDR3 region has the DNA TGTGCCAGCAGTTTGGAGGACAGGGGTTACAATGAGCAGTTCTTC. Protein sequence: CASSLEDRGYNEQFF. This chain joins TRBV28 and TRBJ2-1, with 9 bases aligning to TRBD1. CDR3 size: 15 residues. Germline V gives CDR1 MDHEN, CDR2 SYDVKM. Trimming at V came to 3 bases and at J to 4 bases, leaving 4 bases not matched to a gene. Full variable domain (outside the CDR3, taken from reference TRBV28 and TRBJ2-1): DVKVTQSSRYLVKRTGEKVFLECVQDMDHENMFWYRQDPGLGLRLIYFSYDVKMKEKGDIPEGYSVSREKKERFSLILESASTNQTSMYLCASSLEDRGYNEQFFGPGTRLTVL.

This clonotype was recorded only once. One base away lies a much larger clone, so this may be a sequencing read error. The CDR3 spells CAGRTSGAETQYF. The CDR3 DNA follows: TGTGCCGGCAGGACTAGCGGGGCAGAGACCCAGTACTTC. This chain joins TRBV7-2 and TRBJ2-5; TRBD2 matches 12 bases. Germline V gives CDR1 SGHTA, CDR2 FQGNSA. The CDR3 sequence is 13 residues long.